This entry lists 31 T cell receptor beta chains sequenced from one sample in a study of blood T cell repertoires in COVID-19. Data came from immunoSEQ multiplex PCR; TCRdb stores just in-frame clones and leaves some out. In the table there are about 200,000 clones, around 85% of which are singletons. The material sequenced was peripheral blood. All receptors come from a woman between 65 and 79 years old with acute or convalescent COVID-19.

In this sample, this clone turned up a few times. The rearrangement links TRBV9 to TRBJ2-7; 7 positions agree with TRBD1. The CDR3 is made up of 15 amino acids. Germline CDR1 reads SGDLS; CDR2 reads YYNGEE. Germline trimming cut 3 bases from V and 3 bases from J; bases unmatched to any gene: 9. The CDR3 reads CASSEGTADFYEQYF. In DNA, the CDR3 is TGTGCCAGCAGCGAAGGGACAGCCGATTTCTACGAGCAGTACTTC.

This clone appeared a single time. This chain connects TRBV2 to TRBJ1-1; 8 bases align to TRBD1. Germline CDR1 and CDR2: SNHLY and FYNNEI. V lost 2 bases to trimming and J lost 4 bases; unmatched junction nucleotides: 9. The CDR3 is 16 amino acids. CDR3 loop: CASSESRGLISTEAFF. Here the CDR3 DNA reads TGTGCCAGCAGTGAATCCAGGGGGCTCATCAGCACTGAAGCTTTCTTT.

The chain employs TRBV2 and TRBJ1-2; 7 bases line up with TRBD1. The trim removed 3 bases at V and 4 bases at J, leaving 5 bases unmatched. The germline V gene has CDR1 SNHLY and CDR2 FYNNEI. This CDR3 region has 14 residues. CDR3: CASSEAGTVYGYTF. CDR3 DNA: TGTGCCAGCAGTGAGGCAGGGACAGTCTATGGCTACACCTTC.

This clone was counted between two and nine times. This chain links TRBV2 with TRBJ1-2; the match to TRBD1 covers 8 bases. The CDR3 spans 13 residues. After removal of 2 bases from V and 8 bases from J, the junction contained 4 bases not matched to a gene. CDR1 SNHLY and CDR2 FYNNEI come from the germline V gene. The CDR3 is CASSEQGAWGYTF. CDR3 DNA: TGTGCCAGCAGTGAACAGGGGGCATGGGGCTACACCTTC.

The chain is built from TRBV2 and TRBJ1-5; D unclear. The CDR3 is made up of 17 amino acids. CDR1 is SNHLY, CDR2 FYNNEI, per germline. With 3 bases removed from V and 2 bases from J, the gap between germline ends came to 17 bases. The CDR3 region is CASSDVGLVSGNQPQHF. In nucleotides, the CDR3 is TGTGCCAGCAGTGATGTGGGTCTGGTTAGCGGCAATCAGCCCCAGCATTTT.

This chain connects TRBV5-4 to TRBJ2-5; TRBD2 agrees at 7 bases. Germline CDR1 is SGHNT and CDR2 is YYREEE (reference sequence). V trimming: 3 bases; J trimming: 2 bases; junction bases outside the gene matches: 16. CDR3 length: 18 amino acids. CDR3 amino acids: CASSSRRWAGATQETQYF. The CDR3 DNA reads TGTGCCAGCAGCTCGCGTCGGTGGGCGGGAGCTACGCAAGAGACCCAGTACTTC.

This sequence joins TRBV5-5 and TRBJ2-7, with TRBD1 identical over 8 bases. V lost 6 bases and J lost 4; bases outside the gene matches: 12. The length of the CDR3 is 15 residues. Germline CDR1 and CDR2: SGHKS and YYEKEE (reference sequence). CDR3 in amino acids: CASILSPGQGYEQYF. The CDR3 coding sequence is TGTGCCAGCATCCTCTCTCCAGGACAGGGATACGAGCAGTACTTC.

The V gene is TRBV6-5, the J gene TRBJ1-2, with 8 bases fitting TRBD1. The trim removed 2 bases at V and 8 bases at J, leaving 4 bases unmatched. CDR1 is MNHEY, CDR2 SVGAGI, per germline. CDR3 length: 13 amino acids. CDR3 nucleotide sequence: TGTGCCAGCAGTTACGGACAGGGAGGGGGCTACACCTTC. Amino acid sequence: CASSYGQGGGYTF.

This rearrangement joins TRBV12-5 to TRBJ2-2; TRBD1 matches 7 bases. Germline CDR1 LGHNT, CDR2 FRNRAP. The CDR3 contains 16 residues. V lost 4 bases, J lost 2 bases, and 7 bases stayed unmatched. The CDR3 loop reads CASGWGQILNTGELFF. In nucleotides, the CDR3 is TGTGCTAGTGGTTGGGGACAGATCCTTAACACCGGGGAGCTGTTTTTT.

The chain recombines TRBV18 with TRBJ1-2; TRBD1 matches 10 bases. Germline assignment: CDR1 KGHSH and CDR2 LQKENI. Germline trimming cut 4 bases from V and 7 bases from J; bases unmatched to any gene: 12. This CDR3 spans 16 amino acids. The CDR3 reads CASSLIRDRGLSGYTF. CDR3 DNA: TGTGCCAGCTCACTTATCCGGGACAGGGGTCTTTCTGGCTACACCTTC.

The chain carries TRBV6-1 and TRBJ2-1; 11 positions agree with TRBD1. There are 18 residues in the CDR3. V gave up 4 bases and J gave up 8 bases; unmatched junction bases: 16. From germline, CDR1 is MNHNS and CDR2 SASEGT. The CDR3 sequence: CASSGTRTGGDIGHEQFF. CDR3 nucleotide sequence: TGTGCCAGCAGTGGTACGAGGACAGGGGGCGATATAGGCCATGAGCAGTTCTTC.

This sequence joins TRBV19 and TRBJ2-1, with 9 bases matching TRBD2. This CDR3 has 16 residues. V lost 5 bases and J lost 1; bases outside the gene matches: 6. Germline lookup yields CDR1 LNHDA and CDR2 SQIVND (reference sequence). DNA for the CDR3: TGTGCCAGTAGTGGTCTAGCGGGAACTTCCTACAATGAGCAGTTCTTC. It specifies CASSGLAGTSYNEQFF.

There are a few counts of this clone. This rearrangement joins TRBV3-1 (or the pseudogene TRBV3-2) to TRBJ2-4; D is perhaps TRBD2 (5 bases). Germline CDR1 reads LGHDT; CDR2 reads YNNKEL (reference sequence). There are 16 residues in the CDR3. Trimming took 3 bases from V and 5 from J, leaving 17 bases between them. The CDR3 coding sequence is TGTGCCAGCAGCCACCGAGGGTCTCGGAGAGAAAACATTCAGTACTTC. Amino acids: CASSHRGSRRENIQYF.

CDR3 sequence reads: CASRPDRRRQPQHF. In DNA form, the CDR3 reads TGTGCCAGTAGACCGGACAGGAGGCGTCAGCCCCAGCATTTT. The V gene is TRBV19, the J gene TRBJ1-5, with 7 bases lining up with TRBD1. Germline CDR1 reads LNHDA; CDR2 reads SQIVND (reference sequence). The J segment lost 6 bases and the V segment lost 6 bases, leaving 8 bases of the junction unmatched. This CDR3 spans 14 amino acids.

The CDR3 sequence is CASSPRTGGVGANVLTF. In DNA, the CDR3 is TGTGCCAGCAGCCCCCGGACAGGGGGCGTAGGGGCCAACGTCCTGACTTTC. This chain joins TRBV3-1 (or the pseudogene TRBV3-2) and TRBJ2-6; 11 bases agree with TRBD1. After removal of 4 bases from V and 4 bases from J, the junction contained 6 bases not matched to a gene. Germline lookup yields CDR1 LGHDT and CDR2 YNNKEL (reference sequence). The CDR3 consists of 17 residues.

The rearrangement joins TRBV3-1 (or the pseudogene TRBV3-2) to TRBJ2-1, with 7 bases lining up with TRBD2. V gave up 4 bases and J gave up 5 bases; unmatched junction bases: 11. CDR3 length equals 16 residues. Looked up from germline, CDR1 is LGHDT and CDR2 is YNNKEL (reference sequence). CDR3 in amino acids: CASSRPGVAGNNEQFF. The CDR3 DNA reads TGTGCCAGCAGCCGGCCGGGGGTAGCGGGTAACAATGAGCAGTTCTTC.

The rearrangement uses TRBV5-4 and TRBJ2-5, with D maybe TRBD2 (6 bases). This CDR3 is 13 amino acids long. V shed 3 bases and J shed 5 bases, with 11 bases lying between them. Per germline, CDR1 SGHNT and CDR2 YYREEE (reference sequence). The CDR3 DNA is TGTGCCAGCAGCTCCCCGGGACTGGAGACCCAGTACTTC. Its translation is CASSSPGLETQYF.

This chain uses TRBV9 with TRBJ2-2; the match to TRBD1 covers 11 bases. The CDR3 runs to 15 residues. Trimming cost V 7 bases and J 6 bases; bases outside gene matches: 8. The germline V gene has CDR1 SGDLS and CDR2 YYNGEE. CDR3 DNA sequence: TGTGCCAGCTGCGGGAGGGACAGGGGGGCCGGGGAGCTGTTTTTT. It specifies CASCGRDRGAGELFF.

Only one count was recorded for this clone. In DNA form, the CDR3 reads TGTGCCAGCAGTTACGACGGACTAGCGGGAGGAATCCATGAGCAGTTCTTC. Protein: CASSYDGLAGGIHEQFF. The chain recombines TRBV6-2 or TRBV6-3 with TRBJ2-1, with 14 bases lining up with TRBD2. The CDR3 contains 17 residues. Germline V lookup: CDR1 MNHEY, CDR2 SVGEGT. V lost 2 bases, J lost 8 bases, and 8 bases stayed unmatched.

This clone was seen a handful of times. The rearrangement links TRBV5-1 to TRBJ1-1; possibly TRBD1 for D (6 bases). V was pared by 0 bases and J by 3 bases, with 6 bases between. This CDR3 has 13 residues. Germline V CDR1 and CDR2: SGHRS, YFSETQ. CDR3 region: CASSLDRDTEAFF. The CDR3 bases are TGCGCCAGCAGCTTGGACAGGGACACTGAAGCTTTCTTT.

This clone was found once. This sequence joins TRBV18 and TRBJ1-5, with a tentative D call TRBD1 (6 bases). Trimming took off 5 bases at V and 6 bases at J, with 11 bases between the two ends. The CDR3 contains 13 residues. The germline CDR1 and CDR2 sequences are KGHSH and LQKENI. The CDR3 DNA sequence: TGTGCCAGCTCATCAGGGGCAGCTCAGCCCCAGCATTTT. This codes for CASSSGAAQPQHF.

The V call is TRBV6-2 or TRBV6-3, the J call TRBJ2-2; 13 nucleotides agree with TRBD2. Germline V gene sequence: CDR1 MNHEY, CDR2 SVGEGT. This CDR3 contains 18 residues. V lost 4 bases and J lost 7; bases outside the gene matches: 12. CDR3 nucleotide sequence: TGTGCCAGCAGTTGGGGACTAGCGGGGACAGGTGCAGGCGGGGAGCTGTTTTTT. This encodes CASSWGLAGTGAGGELFF.

The V and J genes are TRBV7-3 and TRBJ2-3; D is unresolved. This CDR3 region has 20 residues. Germline V gene lookup returns CDR1 SGHTA and CDR2 FQGTGA. The V end was cut by 5 bases, the J end by 2 bases, with 29 bases between. CDR3 protein: CASSNKCVRRHQVFTDTQYF. For the CDR3, the DNA is TGTGCCAGCAGCAACAAATGTGTCAGGCGCCACCAGGTCTTCACAGATACGCAGTATTTT. The full variable domain, with the rest looked up from reference TRBV7-3 and TRBJ2-3, is GAGVSQTPSNKVTEKGKYVELRCDPISGHTALYWYRQSLGQGPEFLIYFQGTGAADDSGLPNDRFFAVRPEGSVSTLKIQRTERGDSAVYLCASSNKCVRRHQVFTDTQYFGPGTRLTVL.

V gene TRBV3-1 (or the pseudogene TRBV3-2) combines with J gene TRBJ2-5, with 9 nucleotides matching TRBD2. CDR1 is LGHDT, CDR2 YNNKEL, per germline (reference sequence). V lost 4 bases, J lost 5 bases, and 8 bases stayed unmatched. The length of the CDR3 is 15 residues. The CDR3 loop is CASSPSAGGWETQYF. The CDR3 DNA sequence: TGTGCCAGCAGCCCCTCGGCGGGAGGGTGGGAGACCCAGTACTTC.

The V gene is TRBV4-2, the J gene TRBJ2-4; 9 nucleotides agree with TRBD2. The V and J ends lost 1 base and 3 bases, in that order; junction bases with no gene match: 10. Germline CDR1 LGHNA, CDR2 YNFKEQ. The CDR3 extends over 18 amino acids. CDR3 loop: CASSQGGSSGDDKNIQYF. The CDR3 coding sequence is TGTGCCAGCAGCCAAGGGGGGTCTAGCGGGGATGACAAAAACATTCAGTACTTC.

This sequence joins TRBV5-1 and TRBJ1-5; a possible D gene is TRBD1 (5 bases). Deletions cut 3 bases from V and 7 bases from J, with 11 bases between. The CDR3 totals 13 residues. Per the germline V gene, CDR1 is SGHRS and CDR2 is YFSETQ. For the CDR3, the DNA is TGCGCCAGCAGCTCTTCGGGGGACCAGCCCCAGCATTTT. This codes for CASSSSGDQPQHF. Using reference TRBV5-1 and TRBJ1-5 for the parts outside the CDR3, the full variable domain is KAGVTQTPRYLIKTRGQQVTLSCSPISGHRSVSWYQQTPGQGLQFLFEYFSETQRNKGNFPGRFSGRQFSNSRSEMNVSTLELGDSALYLCASSSSGDQPQHFGDGTRLSIL.

V and J are TRBV19 and TRBJ1-1, with D uncertain. The CDR3 extends over 17 amino acids. Germline V gene sequence: CDR1 LNHDA, CDR2 SQIVND (reference sequence). Trimming removed 7 bases at V and 0 bases at J, with 21 bases between. CDR3 loop: CASTQLWRAGLNTEAFF. The DNA of the CDR3 is TGTGCCAGTACCCAATTGTGGCGGGCGGGCTTGAACACTGAAGCTTTCTTT.

This clone has a handful of counts. The chain combines TRBV10-1 with TRBJ1-2; no clear D. V was trimmed by 4 bases and J by 8 bases, leaving 14 bases between them. The CDR3 is made up of 13 amino acids. Germline CDR1 reads WNHNN; CDR2 reads SYGVQD (reference sequence). The CDR3 protein is CASSVTPGGGYTF. The DNA for the CDR3 is TGCGCCAGCAGTGTCACCCCGGGAGGCGGCTACACCTTC.

The rearrangement links TRBV21-1 to TRBJ1-2; the D call of TRBD1 is as the table states it, not checked on the DNA. TRBV21-1 is termed a pseudogene. The CDR3 contains 15 residues. The DNA of the CDR3 is TGTGCCAGCACCAAAGGGACCAGGGGGTCAAGCGGCTACACCTTC. It specifies CASTKGTRGSSGYTF.

The chain is built from TRBV3-1 (or the pseudogene TRBV3-2) and TRBJ2-7; D possibly corresponds to TRBD2 (7 bases). Germline V gives CDR1 LGHDT, CDR2 YNNKEL (reference sequence). The CDR3 runs to 16 residues. V lost 4 bases to trimming and J lost 4 bases, with 20 bases between them. As DNA, the CDR3 is TGTGCCAGCAGCCCTACAGGGAGGGTTGGGATATACGAGCAGTACTTC. This translates into CASSPTGRVGIYEQYF.

The chain joins TRBV19 to TRBJ1-2; D is perhaps TRBD1 (5 bases). V lost 1 base and J 13 bases, leaving 10 bases between the germline ends. The CDR3 contains 11 residues. Germline CDR1 and CDR2: LNHDA and SQIVND (reference sequence). DNA for the CDR3: TGTGCCAGTAGTATAGGCCGGGACTTCACCTTC. This codes for CASSIGRDFTF.